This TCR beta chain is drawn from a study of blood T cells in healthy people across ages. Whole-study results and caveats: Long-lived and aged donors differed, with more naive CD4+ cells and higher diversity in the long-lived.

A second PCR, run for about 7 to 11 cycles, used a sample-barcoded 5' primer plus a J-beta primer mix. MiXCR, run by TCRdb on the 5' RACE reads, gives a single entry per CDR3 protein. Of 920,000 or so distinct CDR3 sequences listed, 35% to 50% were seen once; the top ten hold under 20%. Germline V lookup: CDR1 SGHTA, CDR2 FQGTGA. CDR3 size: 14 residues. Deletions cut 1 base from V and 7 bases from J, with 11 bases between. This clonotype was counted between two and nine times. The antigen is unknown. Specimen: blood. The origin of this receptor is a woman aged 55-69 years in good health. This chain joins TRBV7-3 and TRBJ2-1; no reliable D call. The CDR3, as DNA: TGTGCCAGCAGCTTAAGAGGCCCATGGAATGAGCAGTTCTTC. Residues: CASSLRGPWNEQFF.